The rows below give T cell receptor beta chains drawn from one sample of a study of blood T cell repertoires in COVID-19. Generated by immunoSEQ multiplex PCR, the TCRdb table keeps only in-frame clones and is missing some. This repertoire shows 120,000 to 150,000 clones, 85% found once; its top ten account for roughly 2.9%. Sequenced sample: peripheral blood. All receptors come from a man aged 50 or older with acute or convalescent COVID-19. The CDR3 runs from the conserved cysteine through the conserved F or W. D genes are given only for firm matches. Clone size is shown for a subset of rows, as once, few, many or a class of expanded clone.

v_gene	abundance	j_gene	d_gene	CDR3aa	CDR3nt
TRBV6-5	NA	TRBJ2-7	TRBD1	CASSTWTGEIEQYF	TGTGCCAGCAGTACCTGGACAGGAGAAATCGAGCAGTACTTC
TRBV10-1	NA	TRBJ2-7	TRBD1	CASSKTGDEQYF	TGCGCCAGCAGTAAGACAGGGGACGAGCAGTACTTC
TRBV6-5	NA	TRBJ1-2	TRBD1	CASRFTGGNGYTF	TGTGCCAGCAGGTTTACAGGGGGAAATGGCTACACCTTC
TRBV5-6	NA	TRBJ2-7	TRBD1	CASSWDRGRKQYF	TGTGCCAGCAGCTGGGACAGGGGAAGGAAGCAGTACTTC
TRBV6-5	once	TRBJ2-6	NA	CATKTSLGANVLTF	TGTGCCACCAAAACGAGCTTGGGGGCCAACGTCCTGACTTTC
TRBV7-9	few	TRBJ1-1	NA	CASSNPQRSVRAFF	TGTGCCAGCAGCAATCCTCAACGTTCAGTCAGGGCTTTCTTT
TRBV28	NA	TRBJ1-5	TRBD1	CASSLTLFQTGGVGNQPQHF	TGTGCCAGCAGCCTTACTTTATTTCAAACAGGGGGCGTGGGCAATCAGCCCCAGCATTTT
TRBV15	NA	TRBJ1-4	NA	CATSRDGGGEKLFF	TGTGCCACCAGCAGAGATGGGGGGGGTGAAAAACTGTTTTTT
TRBV6-6	NA	TRBJ1-2	TRBD1	CASSQDRGTNYTF	TGTGCCAGCAGCCAAGACAGGGGAACCAACTACACCTTC
TRBV4-1	NA	TRBJ1-5	TRBD1	CASSQGQGSNQPQHF	TGCGCCAGCAGCCAGGGACAGGGTAGCAATCAGCCCCAGCATTTT
TRBV10-2	few	TRBJ1-1	TRBD1	CASSERDSDTEAFF	TGCGCCAGCAGTGAGCGGGACAGCGACACTGAAGCTTTCTTT
TRBV4-2	NA	TRBJ2-7	TRBD2	CASSQVIVAGDRSYEQYF	TGTGCCAGCAGCCAAGTAATAGTAGCGGGGGATCGATCCTACGAGCAGTACTTC
TRBV5-1	NA	TRBJ1-1	NA	CASSPRTDTEAFF	TGCGCCAGCAGCCCTCGGACAGACACTGAAGCTTTCTTT
TRBV5-1	NA	TRBJ1-5	NA	CASSLGFERGNQPQHF	TGCGCCAGCAGCTTGGGTTTTGAGCGGGGCAATCAGCCCCAGCATTTT
TRBV5-1	NA	TRBJ2-5	TRBD2	CASSLGGLAGHRETQYF	TGCGCCAGCAGCTTGGGGGGACTAGCGGGCCACCGGGAGACCCAGTACTTC
TRBV2	NA	TRBJ2-5	TRBD2	CASTPLAGNQETQYF	TGTGCCAGCACCCCCCTAGCGGGGAACCAAGAGACCCAGTACTTC
TRBV12-3/TRBV12-4	NA	TRBJ1-2	TRBD1	CASRPGGVYGYTF	TGTGCCAGCAGGCCAGGGGGCGTCTATGGCTACACCTTC
TRBV5-4	NA	TRBJ1-5	NA	CASSLGGTVNQPQHF	TGTGCCAGCAGCTTGGGTGGCACAGTCAATCAGCCCCAGCATTTT
TRBV28	NA	TRBJ1-2	NA	CASSPPGLRGYTF	TGTGCCAGCAGTCCCCCGGGACTAAGAGGCTACACCTTC
TRBV11-3	NA	TRBJ2-1	TRBD2	CASSALAGGPNEQFF	TGTGCCAGCAGCGCCCTAGCGGGAGGGCCCAATGAGCAGTTCTTC
TRBV6-2/TRBV6-3	once	TRBJ2-1	NA	CASSSYDRDWGGQFF	TGTGCCAGCAGTTCCTACGACCGGGACTGGGGCGGGCAGTTCTTC
TRBV9	NA	TRBJ2-5	TRBD2	CASSTGLAGPQETQYF	TGTGCCAGCAGCACCGGACTAGCGGGGCCCCAAGAGACCCAGTACTTC
TRBV5-4	once	TRBJ2-2	TRBD2	CASRQGLAGGDTGELFF	TGTGCCAGCAGACAGGGACTAGCGGGAGGGGACACCGGGGAGCTGTTTTTT
TRBV2	NA	TRBJ1-5	TRBD1	CASSDTGQALYSNQPQHF	TGTGCCAGCAGTGATACGGGACAGGCACTTTATAGCAATCAGCCCCAGCATTTT
TRBV7-9	NA	TRBJ2-5	TRBD1	CASSSTGASAETQYF	TGTGCCAGCAGCTCCACAGGGGCGTCTGCGGAGACCCAGTACTTC
TRBV11-1	NA	TRBJ1-3	NA	CASSLARTAGNTIYF	TGTGCCAGCAGCTTAGCGCGGACAGCTGGAAACACCATATATTTT
TRBV2	few	TRBJ1-6	TRBD1	CASRAGTGWDSPLHF	TGTGCCAGCAGAGCCGGGACAGGGTGGGATTCACCCCTCCACTTT
TRBV28	once	TRBJ2-1	NA	CASSSPSGTGADEQFF	TGTGCCAGCAGTTCCCCTAGCGGGACAGGCGCCGATGAGCAGTTCTTC
TRBV10-2	NA	TRBJ2-1	TRBD2	CASSDFGGGNEQFF	TGCGCCAGCAGTGATTTCGGGGGGGGAAATGAGCAGTTCTTC
TRBV7-2	NA	TRBJ2-3	TRBD2	CASSSWVLAGGTDTQYF	TGTGCCAGCAGCTCATGGGTTTTAGCGGGAGGGACAGATACGCAGTATTTT
TRBV3-1/TRBV3-2	NA	TRBJ1-6	NA	CASSEGTGTNSPLHF	TGTGCCAGCAGCGAGGGAACCGGGACAAATTCACCCCTCCACTTT
TRBV6-5	NA	TRBJ2-7	TRBD2	CASKSSGRGYEQYF	TGTGCCAGCAAAAGTAGCGGGAGGGGATACGAGCAGTACTTC
TRBV5-1	NA	TRBJ2-1	TRBD2	CASMVAGGYSYNEQFF	TGCGCCAGCATGGTAGCGGGAGGTTACTCCTACAATGAGCAGTTCTTC
TRBV4-1	NA	TRBJ1-5	NA	CASSQGWGPPQHF	TGCGCCAGCAGCCAAGGGTGGGGCCCGCCCCAGCATTTT
TRBV5-1	NA	TRBJ2-2	NA	CASSRTPPGPTGELFF	TGCGCCAGCAGTAGGACACCCCCAGGGCCCACCGGGGAGCTGTTTTTT
TRBV18	NA	TRBJ1-2	NA	CASSPPEGSGGYTF	TGTGCCAGCTCACCACCGGAGGGTAGCGGTGGCTACACCTTC
TRBV7-8	NA	TRBJ1-6	NA	CASSLVRDAGPLHF	TGTGCCAGCAGCTTAGTGCGGGACGCTGGACCCCTCCACTTT
TRBV6-1	NA	TRBJ1-1	NA	CASSEVRGTEAFF	TGTGCCAGCAGTGAAGTCAGAGGCACTGAAGCTTTCTTT
TRBV6-5	NA	TRBJ1-1	TRBD1	CASRTGTGPLEAFF	TGTGCCAGCAGGACCGGGACAGGGCCACTAGAAGCTTTCTTT
TRBV6-5	NA	TRBJ2-1	TRBD2	CASSYPGTRVREQFF	TGTGCCAGCAGTTACCCCGGGACTAGGGTTAGAGAGCAGTTCTTC
TRBV19	NA	TRBJ1-1	NA	CASSIETGNTEAFF	TGTGCCAGTAGTATAGAGACTGGGAACACTGAAGCTTTCTTT
TRBV6-5	NA	TRBJ2-1	NA	CASSYRVAGGNEQFF	TGTGCCAGCAGTTACAGGGTAGCTGGCGGGAATGAGCAGTTCTTC
TRBV10-3	NA	TRBJ1-2	TRBD1	CAISEDREVGGYTF	TGTGCCATCAGTGAGGACAGGGAGGTTGGTGGCTACACCTTC
TRBV14	NA	TRBJ2-5	TRBD1	CASSHHQGAGETQYF	TGTGCCAGCAGCCATCATCAGGGGGCCGGGGAGACCCAGTACTTC
TRBV9	NA	TRBJ2-5	TRBD2	CASSVGGLAGEETQYF	TGTGCCAGCAGCGTAGGAGGCCTAGCGGGAGAAGAGACCCAGTACTTC
TRBV2	few	TRBJ1-5	NA	CASTGQGSGSNQPQHF	TGTGCCAGCACCGGGCAGGGGTCGGGGAGCAATCAGCCCCAGCATTTT
TRBV27	NA	TRBJ2-7	NA	CASRPPGSGDYEQYF	TGTGCCAGCAGGCCCCCGGGTAGCGGTGACTACGAGCAGTACTTC
TRBV5-1	NA	TRBJ2-1	TRBD1	CASSLAAGGWSEQFF	TGCGCCAGCAGCTTGGCAGCAGGGGGCTGGAGTGAGCAGTTCTTC
TRBV28	NA	TRBJ2-7	TRBD1	CASRPQGAQSYEQYF	TGTGCCAGCAGGCCTCAGGGGGCCCAGTCCTACGAGCAGTACTTC
TRBV9	few	TRBJ2-5	NA	CASSVSSQETQYF	TGTGCCAGCAGCGTATCTAGCCAAGAGACCCAGTACTTC
TRBV7-3	NA	TRBJ1-1	NA	CASSQGTSRGAFF	TGTGCCAGCAGTCAAGGGACATCCAGGGGCGCTTTCTTT
TRBV5-4	NA	TRBJ2-1	NA	CASSLAIEYNEQFF	TGTGCCAGCAGCTTGGCCATAGAGTACAATGAGCAGTTCTTC
TRBV5-1	NA	TRBJ2-3	NA	CASSLGSVGGTQYF	TGCGCCAGCAGCTTGGGTTCGGTAGGGGGTACGCAGTATTTT
TRBV10-3	NA	TRBJ1-1	NA	CAISESPGTEAFF	TGTGCCATCAGTGAGTCGCCCGGGACTGAAGCTTTCTTT
TRBV3-1/TRBV3-2	NA	TRBJ2-3	NA	CASSAEAWGTDTQYF	TGTGCCAGCAGCGCGGAGGCTTGGGGCACAGATACGCAGTATTTT
TRBV19	NA	TRBJ1-5	NA	CASSRDISQPQHF	TGTGCCAGTAGTAGGGACATCAGTCAGCCCCAGCATTTT
TRBV6-6	NA	TRBJ1-4	NA	CASIGQETNEKLFF	TGTGCCAGCATCGGACAAGAAACTAATGAAAAACTGTTTTTT
TRBV28	NA	TRBJ1-2	NA	CASSLLEGVGYTF	TGTGCCAGCAGTTTGCTTGAGGGAGTGGGCTACACCTTC
TRBV15	NA	TRBJ1-5	NA	CATSRSSQDSQPQHF	TGTGCCACCAGCAGAAGTAGTCAGGATAGTCAGCCCCAGCATTTT
TRBV6-6	NA	TRBJ1-5	NA	CASAEYSNQPQHF	TGTGCCAGCGCGGAGTATAGCAATCAGCCCCAGCATTTT